The table lists the clone carrying this T cell receptor (beta chain) with many counts. The antigen remains unidentified. Germline CDR1 reads SGHTA; CDR2 reads FQGTGA. V gave up 6 bases and J gave up 8 bases; unmatched junction bases: 11. The CDR3 has 15 residues. The data derive from a study of beta chain features in type 1 diabetes. Investigators reverse transcribed all isolated RNA, so they sequenced expressed TCRB transcripts. Only in-frame clones appear in the TCRdb table, and some are missing; sequencing was by immunoSEQ multiplex PCR. Of 140,000 or so clones listed, about 13% are singletons. Broader study findings: Whether HLA type affects TCRB rearrangement stayed undetermined in the present work. TCRB CDR3 length was moderately but significantly reduced in all four CD4+ subsets of Type 1 diabetes patients.

The TCR was taken from a man aged 18 to 30 with type 1 diabetes. The sample comprised central memory CD4+ T cells from blood. The rearrangement joins TRBV7-3 to TRBJ2-1; 9 bases align to TRBD2. The CDR3 DNA reads as TGTGCCAGCAGTAATGTCGGGACTAGCAGCCATGAGCAGTTCTTC. This translates into CASSNVGTSSHEQFF. Variable domain in full (rest from reference TRBV7-3 and TRBJ2-1): GAGVSQTPSNKVTEKGKYVELRCDPISGHTALYWYRQSLGQGPEFLIYFQGTGAADDSGLPNDRFFAVRPEGSVSTLKIQRTERGDSAVYLCASSNVGTSSHEQFFGPGTRLTVL.